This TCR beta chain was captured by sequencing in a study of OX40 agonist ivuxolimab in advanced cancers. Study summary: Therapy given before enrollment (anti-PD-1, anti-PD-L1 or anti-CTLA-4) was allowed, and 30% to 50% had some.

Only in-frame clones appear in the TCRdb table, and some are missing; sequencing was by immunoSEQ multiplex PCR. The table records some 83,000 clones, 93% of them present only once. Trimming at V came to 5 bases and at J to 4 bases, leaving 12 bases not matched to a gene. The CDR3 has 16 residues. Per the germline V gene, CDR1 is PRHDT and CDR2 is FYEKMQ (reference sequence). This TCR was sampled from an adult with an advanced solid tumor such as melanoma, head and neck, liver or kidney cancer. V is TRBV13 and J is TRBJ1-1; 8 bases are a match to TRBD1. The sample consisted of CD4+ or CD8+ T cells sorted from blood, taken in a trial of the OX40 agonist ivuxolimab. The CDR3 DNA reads TGTGCCAGCAGCCCCCGGACAGGGTTCATTGGCACTGAAGCTTTCTTT. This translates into CASSPRTGFIGTEAFF.